In its sample, the clone carrying this TCR beta chain was seen once. The sample comes from a study of blood T cell repertoires in COVID-19. Study-level background: Italy, Spain and the United States were the sources of the convalescent and acute COVID-19 samples. The cDNA or gDNA used as material had been derived from T cells, B-cell-depleted T cells, or PBMCs.

Per the original data handling: For nucleated cells, counts were estimated from reference gene primer amplification. Sequencing used immunoSEQ multiplex PCR; TCRdb keeps in-frame clones, though not all of them. The V and J calls and clone size come from that table; D and trimming were worked out from the DNA. The table has tens of thousands of clones, roughly 87% seen once; the top ten hold under 9%. CDR3 size: 18 residues. Trimming at V came to 5 bases and at J to 7 bases, leaving 14 bases not matched to a gene. Germline V gene sequence: CDR1 KGHSH, CDR2 LQKENI. V gene TRBV18 combines with J gene TRBJ2-1; TRBD2 agrees at 13 bases. This receptor was identified in a man aged 45-65 years with active COVID-19. Material for sequencing was peripheral blood. CDR3 protein: CASSSLTSGRSAGNEQFF. The CDR3 region has the DNA TGTGCCAGCTCATCATTGACTAGCGGGAGGTCCGCGGGGAATGAGCAGTTCTTC.